Presented here are 15 T cell receptor beta chains from one specimen sequenced in a study of blood T cell repertoires in COVID-19. This table comes from immunoSEQ multiplex PCR, and its TCRdb copy is limited to in-frame clones, with some not included. The table includes under 350,000 clones, approximately 83% detected once. The sequenced sample was peripheral blood. These receptors all come from a woman aged 45 to 65 who had recovered from COVID-19.

The DNA for the CDR3 is TGTGCCAGCTCCCCAGGGGAGTCCAATCAGCCCCAGCATTTT. Its translation is CASSPGESNQPQHF. The V and J genes are TRBV18 and TRBJ1-5; a weak D match, TRBD1 (6 bases). V was shortened by 6 bases and J by 3 bases, with 12 bases between the two germline ends. The germline V gene has CDR1 KGHSH and CDR2 LQKENI. This CDR3 has 14 residues. Full variable domain (rest looked up from reference TRBV18 and TRBJ1-5): NAGVMQNPRHLVRRRGQEARLRCSPMKGHSHVYWYRQLPEEGLKFMVYLQKENIIDESGMPKERFSAEFPKEGPSILRIQQVVRGDSAAYFCASSPGESNQPQHFGDGTRLSIL.

The V gene is TRBV3-1 (or the pseudogene TRBV3-2), the J gene TRBJ1-1, with no clear D. The germline V and J ends were trimmed by 0 bases and 1 base, with 9 bases remaining between them. This CDR3 is built from 15 residues. Germline CDR1 reads LGHDT; CDR2 reads YNNKEL (reference sequence). The CDR3 is CASSQDLRENTEAFF. The CDR3 nucleotides are TGTGCCAGCAGCCAAGATCTGAGGGAGAACACTGAAGCTTTCTTT.

The chain joins TRBV2 to TRBJ2-5; D is perhaps TRBD1 (7 bases). CDR3 length equals 14 residues. Germline V gene data show CDR1 as SNHLY and CDR2 as FYNNEI. V gave up 4 bases and J gave up 2 bases, with 11 bases separating them. In nucleotides, the CDR3 is TGTGCCAGCAGTGCACAGGGGAGGCAAGAGACCCAGTACTTC. Protein sequence: CASSAQGRQETQYF.

J is TRBJ1-6 and V is TRBV5-6; D remains ambiguous. CDR3 length: 14 residues. The germline V gene has CDR1 SGHDT and CDR2 YYEEEE. The V gene lost 2 bases and the J gene lost 6 bases, with 9 bases spanning the gap. CDR3 nucleotide sequence: TGTGCCAGCAGCTTTTTTTCCGGTAATTCACCCCTCCACTTT. It encodes CASSFFSGNSPLHF.

The CDR3 sequence is CASSLTPTGGSGNTIYF. CDR3 coding DNA: TGTGCCAGCAGCCTGACTCCGACAGGGGGATCGGGAAACACCATATATTTT. The chain is built from TRBV3-1 (or the pseudogene TRBV3-2) and TRBJ1-3; 9 nucleotides align to TRBD1. The CDR3 consists of 17 residues. The V and J ends lost 4 bases and 4 bases, in that order; junction bases with no gene match: 11. CDR1 is LGHDT and CDR2 is YNNKEL in the germline V gene (reference sequence).

This clone was found a few times. The CDR3 DNA is TGTGCCAGCTCAGGGGACAGATCCCTCTATGGCTACACCTTC. Encoded protein: CASSGDRSLYGYTF. The chain combines TRBV18 with TRBJ1-2; 7 nucleotides match TRBD1. CDR3 size: 14 residues. V lost 5 bases, J lost 4 bases, and 7 bases stayed unmatched. Germline V gives CDR1 KGHSH, CDR2 LQKENI.

This clone was picked up one time. This rearrangement joins TRBV28 to TRBJ1-2; 11 bases are a match to TRBD1. J lost 5 bases, V lost 3 bases, and 5 bases had no gene match. In germline, CDR1 is MDHEN, CDR2 SYDVKM. This CDR3 is built from 15 residues. DNA of the CDR3: TGTGCCAGCAGTTTTAGGACAGGGGGCGCTTATGGCTACACCTTC. Protein: CASSFRTGGAYGYTF.

The J gene is TRBJ2-7, the V gene TRBV9; 9 bases map to TRBD1. The length of the CDR3 is 15 residues. The germline V gene encodes CDR1 SGDLS and CDR2 YYNGEE. The junction had 11 bases not matched to a gene; V was cut back by 4 bases and J by 6 bases. CDR3 coding DNA: TGTGCCAGCAGCAGACGAGGGGACAGGGCGGGCGAGCAGTACTTC. Protein product: CASSRRGDRAGEQYF.

The V call is TRBV2, the J call TRBJ2-5; a weak D match, TRBD2 (5 bases). V was shortened by 4 bases and J by 5 bases, with 14 bases between the two germline ends. The V gene's germline CDR1 is SNHLY and CDR2 FYNNEI. The CDR3 is 14 residues long. The CDR3 sequence: CASSVTRMGETQYF. The CDR3 DNA reads as TGTGCCAGCAGTGTCACTAGGATGGGGGAGACCCAGTACTTC.

This clone is a singleton in its sample. The V and J genes are TRBV7-2 and TRBJ1-2; D may be TRBD1 (5 bases). The germline V gene encodes CDR1 SGHTA and CDR2 FQGNSA. This CDR3 has 16 residues. The CDR3 bases are TGTGCGATAACCGACCAGGGCTCCTTTTCTAACTATGGCTACACCTTC. It yields the protein CAITDQGSFSNYGYTF.

This clone was observed a handful of times. This chain uses TRBV9 with TRBJ1-2, with a tentative D call TRBD1 (6 bases). The length of the CDR3 is 13 residues. Germline V lookup: CDR1 SGDLS, CDR2 YYNGEE. Trimming removed 3 bases from V and 6 bases from J, with 12 bases in between. CDR3 DNA sequence: TGTGCCAGCAGCGGGTACAGGGCCGATGGCTACACCTTC. Its protein product is CASSGYRADGYTF. Supplemented by reference TRBV9 and TRBJ1-2, the full variable domain reads DSGVTQTPKHLITATGQRVTLRCSPRSGDLSVYWYQQSLDQGLQFLIQYYNGEERAKGNILERFSAQQFPDLHSELNLSSLELGDSALYFCASSGYRADGYTFGSGTRLTVV.

The rearrangement uses TRBV9 and TRBJ2-2, with no clear D. Per germline, CDR1 SGDLS and CDR2 YYNGEE. This CDR3 contains 16 residues. Trimming took 6 bases from V and 0 from J, leaving 15 bases between them. DNA of the CDR3: TGTGCCAGCACCGCGACTCCCACGCCGAACACCGGGGAGCTGTTTTTT. Amino acids: CASTATPTPNTGELFF. Full variable domain (remainder filled in from reference TRBV9 and TRBJ2-2): DSGVTQTPKHLITATGQRVTLRCSPRSGDLSVYWYQQSLDQGLQFLIQYYNGEERAKGNILERFSAQQFPDLHSELNLSSLELGDSALYFCASTATPTPNTGELFFGEGSRLTVL.

The J gene is TRBJ1-2, the V gene TRBV28; D perhaps matches TRBD1 (6 bases). The CDR3 spans 15 residues. The V gene's germline CDR1 is MDHEN and CDR2 SYDVKM. The germline V and J ends were trimmed by 5 bases and 0 bases, with 13 bases remaining between them. CDR3 residues: CASSRQVPSNYGYTF. CDR3 nucleotides: TGTGCCAGCAGTCGACAGGTACCCTCTAACTATGGCTACACCTTC.

The chain recombines TRBV5-5 with TRBJ2-3, with 8 bases that match TRBD2. V gave up 0 bases and J gave up 2 bases; unmatched junction bases: 11. CDR1 SGHKS and CDR2 YYEKEE come from the germline V gene (reference sequence). The CDR3 is made up of 18 amino acids. In DNA, the CDR3 is TGTGCCAGCAGCTTGGCCCCTGGGGCGGGAGGCTTCACAGATACGCAGTATTTT. It translates to CASSLAPGAGGFTDTQYF.

This clone was detected a few times. This sequence joins TRBV6-5 and TRBJ2-3, with D maybe TRBD1 (6 bases). V lost 10 bases to trimming and J lost 6 bases, with 23 bases between them. Germline CDR1 and CDR2: MNHEY and SVGAGI. This CDR3 region has 15 residues. The CDR3 nucleotides are TGTGCCACCTCGAAGAATGACAGGCCTGGGGATACGCAGTATTTT. This encodes CATSKNDRPGDTQYF.